This T cell receptor beta chain comes out of a study of regulatory T cells in long-lasting Graves disease. Documented time point: newly diagnosed GD, antithyroid drugs for less than 3 months. TCR sequences were obtained from RNA taken from PBMCs. Patients came from an endocrinology department in Xi'an, China. In germline, CDR1 is KGHSH, CDR2 LQKENI. The CDR3 length is 14 residues. V dropped 2 bases and J dropped 8; count of bases not matched to a gene: 8. HTBI primers from iRepertoire and Arm-PCR of CDR3 regions yielded the TCR beta libraries. Authors' data handling: Detected in the samples were over 60 TRBV and over twelve TRBJ segments. From the multiplex PCR reads, TCRdb called clonotypes with MiXCR, one entry per CDR3 protein. These V and J calls rely on TCRdb rather than the paper's analysis. The data contain approximately 230,000 distinct CDR3 sequences, about 17% of them singletons. There are many counts of this clonotype. The target antigen is unknown.

General observations from the study: A reduction in accuracy may have resulted from the small sample size.

This receptor was obtained from a female donor with Graves disease. The sequences come from peripheral blood mononuclear cells (PBMCs), collected at new diagnosis, from a patient treated with antithyroid drugs. The rearrangement joins TRBV18 to TRBJ1-1, with TRBD1 matching over 7 bases. In DNA, the CDR3 is TGTGCCAGCTCACCAACAGGGGAAACCCCCGAAGCTTTCTTT. Amino acid sequence: CASSPTGETPEAFF.